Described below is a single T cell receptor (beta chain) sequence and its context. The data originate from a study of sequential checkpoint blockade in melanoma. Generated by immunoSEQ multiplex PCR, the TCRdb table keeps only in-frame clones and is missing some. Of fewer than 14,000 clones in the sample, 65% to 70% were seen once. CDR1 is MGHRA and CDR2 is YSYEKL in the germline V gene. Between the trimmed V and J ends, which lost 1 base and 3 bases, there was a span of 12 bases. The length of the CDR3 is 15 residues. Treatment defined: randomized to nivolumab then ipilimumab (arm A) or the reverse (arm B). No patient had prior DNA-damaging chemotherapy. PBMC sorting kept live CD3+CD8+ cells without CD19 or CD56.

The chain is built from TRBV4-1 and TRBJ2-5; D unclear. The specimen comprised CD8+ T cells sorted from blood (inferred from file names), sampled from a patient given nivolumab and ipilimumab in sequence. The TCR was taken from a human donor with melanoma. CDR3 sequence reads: CASSQAASEEETQYF. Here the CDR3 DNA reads TGCGCCAGCAGCCAAGCGGCGAGCGAGGAAGAGACCCAGTACTTC.